This entry is about one TCR beta chain. Its antigen is unidentified. Here immunoSEQ multiplex PCR was the method, and the copy in TCRdb shows in-frame clones only, minus some. The sample lists about 59,000 clones; 90% to 95% were seen once. These data come from a study of graft-versus-host responses after intestinal transplantation. Turning to the study itself: The transplants performed in recipients were multivisceral, liver-intestinal, or isolated intestinal.

The ends were cut back, 2 bases at V and 6 bases at J, with 9 bases in the middle. The CDR3 is 12 residues long. Per the germline V gene, CDR1 is SGHRS and CDR2 is YFSETQ. The receptor was derived from a human donor who was the organ donor for an intestinal transplant. The sample in question was unstimulated CD4+ T cells sorted from spleen or lymph node cells, obtained before transplant. The chain couples TRBV5-1 to TRBJ2-7, with unresolved D. CDR3: CASSFDIGEQYF. As DNA, the CDR3 is TGCGCCAGCAGCTTCGACATTGGCGAGCAGTACTTC.